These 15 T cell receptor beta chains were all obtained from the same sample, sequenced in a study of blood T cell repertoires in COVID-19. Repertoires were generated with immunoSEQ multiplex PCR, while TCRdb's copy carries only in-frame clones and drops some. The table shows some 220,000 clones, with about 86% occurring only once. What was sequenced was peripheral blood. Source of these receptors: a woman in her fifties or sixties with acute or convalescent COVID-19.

CDR3 residues: CASSYDRRDTGELFF. CDR3 nucleotides: TGTGCCAGCAGTTACGACAGGAGAGACACCGGGGAGCTGTTTTTT. This chain links TRBV6-5 with TRBJ2-2; D possibly corresponds to TRBD1 (6 bases). V lost 2 bases, J lost 3 bases, and 10 bases lay in between. CDR1 is MNHEY, CDR2 SVGAGI, per germline. The length of the CDR3 is 15 residues.

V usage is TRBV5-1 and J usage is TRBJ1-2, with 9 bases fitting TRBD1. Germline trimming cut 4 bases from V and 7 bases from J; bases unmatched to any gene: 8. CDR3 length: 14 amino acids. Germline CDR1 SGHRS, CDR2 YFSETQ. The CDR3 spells CASSPTGGLGGYTF. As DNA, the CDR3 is TGCGCCAGCAGCCCGACAGGGGGGTTGGGTGGCTACACCTTC.

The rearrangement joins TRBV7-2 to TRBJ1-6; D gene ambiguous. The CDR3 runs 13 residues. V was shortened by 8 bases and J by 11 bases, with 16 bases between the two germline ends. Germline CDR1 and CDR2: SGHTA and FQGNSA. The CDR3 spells CASHSETNAPLHF. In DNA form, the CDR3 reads TGTGCCAGCCACTCCGAGACAAACGCACCCCTCCACTTT.

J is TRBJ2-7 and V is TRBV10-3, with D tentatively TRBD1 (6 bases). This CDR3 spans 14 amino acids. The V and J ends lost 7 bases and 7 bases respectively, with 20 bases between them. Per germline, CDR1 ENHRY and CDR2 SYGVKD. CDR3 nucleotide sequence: TGTGCCATCACCCCGGGGACACCTAGCAATGAGCAGTACTTC. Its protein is CAITPGTPSNEQYF.

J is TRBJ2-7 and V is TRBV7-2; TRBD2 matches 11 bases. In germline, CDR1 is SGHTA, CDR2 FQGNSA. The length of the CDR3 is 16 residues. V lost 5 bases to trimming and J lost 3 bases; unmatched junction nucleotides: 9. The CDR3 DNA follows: TGTGCCAGCAGCCACCCTCTAGCGGGGGGAATCTACGAGCAGTACTTC. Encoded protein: CASSHPLAGGIYEQYF.

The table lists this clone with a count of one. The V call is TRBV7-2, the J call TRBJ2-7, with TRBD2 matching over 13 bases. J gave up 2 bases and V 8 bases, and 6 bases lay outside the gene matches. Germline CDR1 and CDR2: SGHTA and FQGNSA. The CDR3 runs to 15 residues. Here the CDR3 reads CASSRLAGGTYEQYF. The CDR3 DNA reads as TGTGCCAGCTCCCGACTAGCGGGGGGTACCTACGAGCAGTACTTC.

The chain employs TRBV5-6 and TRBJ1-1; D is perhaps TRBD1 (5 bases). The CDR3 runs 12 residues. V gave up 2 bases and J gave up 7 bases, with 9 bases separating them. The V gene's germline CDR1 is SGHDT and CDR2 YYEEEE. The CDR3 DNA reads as TGTGCCAGCAGCTTTCTCGGGGGTGAAGCTTTCTTT. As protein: CASSFLGGEAFF.

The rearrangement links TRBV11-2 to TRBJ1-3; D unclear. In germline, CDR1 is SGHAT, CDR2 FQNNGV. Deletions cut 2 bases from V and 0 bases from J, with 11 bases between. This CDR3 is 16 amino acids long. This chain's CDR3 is CASSLRGFNSGNTIYF. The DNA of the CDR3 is TGTGCCAGCAGCTTAAGAGGGTTCAACTCTGGAAACACCATATATTTT.

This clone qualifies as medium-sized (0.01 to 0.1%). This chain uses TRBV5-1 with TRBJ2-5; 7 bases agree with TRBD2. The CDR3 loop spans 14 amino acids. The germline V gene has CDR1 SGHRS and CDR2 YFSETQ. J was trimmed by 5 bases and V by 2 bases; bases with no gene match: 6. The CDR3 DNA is TGCGCCAGCAGCTTCCAAGCGGGGTCGGAGACCCAGTACTTC. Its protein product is CASSFQAGSETQYF.

The DNA for the CDR3 is TGTGCCAGCAGCTTTCTAGAAGGGGCCAACACAGATACGCAGTATTTT. Translation: CASSFLEGANTDTQYF. This sequence joins TRBV11-2 and TRBJ2-3, with D possibly being TRBD1 (5 bases). V gave up 3 bases and J gave up 2 bases, with 15 bases separating them. Per the germline V gene, CDR1 is SGHAT and CDR2 is FQNNGV. This CDR3 comprises 16 residues.

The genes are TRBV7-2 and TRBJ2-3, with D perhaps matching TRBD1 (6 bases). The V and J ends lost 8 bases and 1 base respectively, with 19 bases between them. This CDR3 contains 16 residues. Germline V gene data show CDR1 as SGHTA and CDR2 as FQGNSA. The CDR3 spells CASGFRLAGGTDTQYF. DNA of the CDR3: TGTGCCAGCGGATTTAGGTTGGCAGGGGGCACAGATACGCAGTATTTT. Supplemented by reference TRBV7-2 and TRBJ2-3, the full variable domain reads GAGVSQSPSNKVTEKGKDVELRCDPISGHTALYWYRQSLGQGLEFLIYFQGNSAPDKSGLPSDRFSAERTGGSVSTLTIQRTQQEDSAVYLCASGFRLAGGTDTQYFGPGTRLTVL.

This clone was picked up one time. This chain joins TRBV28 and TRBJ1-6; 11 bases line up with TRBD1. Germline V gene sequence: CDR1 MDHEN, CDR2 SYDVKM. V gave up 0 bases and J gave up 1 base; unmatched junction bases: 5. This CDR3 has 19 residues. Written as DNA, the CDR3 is TGTGCCAGCAGTTTATGGGACAGGGGGCTTTCATCCTATAATTCACCCCTCCACTTT. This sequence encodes CASSLWDRGLSSYNSPLHF.

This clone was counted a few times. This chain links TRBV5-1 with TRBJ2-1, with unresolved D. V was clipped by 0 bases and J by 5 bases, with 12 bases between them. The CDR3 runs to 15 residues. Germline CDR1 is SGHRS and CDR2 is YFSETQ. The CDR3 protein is CASSLGPESHNEQFF. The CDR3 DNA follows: TGCGCCAGCAGCTTGGGTCCCGAAAGCCACAATGAGCAGTTCTTC.

The CDR3 reads CASSSDRLGYTF. Here the CDR3 DNA reads TGTGCCAGCAGCTCCGACAGGCTTGGCTACACCTTC. The gene calls are TRBV7-2 and TRBJ1-2; D possibly corresponds to TRBD1 (6 bases). V lost 4 bases to trimming and J lost 7 bases, with 10 bases between them. The germline V gene encodes CDR1 SGHTA and CDR2 FQGNSA. The CDR3 covers 12 residues.

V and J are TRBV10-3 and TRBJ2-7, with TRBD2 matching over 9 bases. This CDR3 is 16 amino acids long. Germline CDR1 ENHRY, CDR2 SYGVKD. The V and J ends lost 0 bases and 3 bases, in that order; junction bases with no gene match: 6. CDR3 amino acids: CAISESGLAQHYEQYF. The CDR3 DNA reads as TGTGCCATCAGTGAGTCAGGACTAGCGCAACACTACGAGCAGTACTTC.